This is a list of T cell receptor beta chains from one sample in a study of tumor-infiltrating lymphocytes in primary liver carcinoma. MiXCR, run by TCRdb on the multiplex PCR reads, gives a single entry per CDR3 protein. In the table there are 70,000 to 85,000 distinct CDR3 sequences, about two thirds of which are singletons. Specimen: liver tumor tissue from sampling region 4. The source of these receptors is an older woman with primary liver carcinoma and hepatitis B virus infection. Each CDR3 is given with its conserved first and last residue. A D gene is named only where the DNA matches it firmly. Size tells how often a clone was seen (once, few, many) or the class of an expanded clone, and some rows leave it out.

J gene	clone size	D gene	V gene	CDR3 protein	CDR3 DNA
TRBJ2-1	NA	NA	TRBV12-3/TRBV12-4	CASSFGSGKHNEQFF	TGTGCCAGCAGTTTCGGTAGTGGTAAACACAATGAACAGTTCTTC
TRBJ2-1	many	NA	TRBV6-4	CASSGLEGHEQFF	TGTGCCAGCAGTGGCTTGGAAGGGCATGAGCAGTTCTTC
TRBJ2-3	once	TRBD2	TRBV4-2	CGRSSGASGRVDTQYF	TGTGGCCGCAGCTCCGGGGCTAGCGGGAGGGTGGATACGCAGTATTTT
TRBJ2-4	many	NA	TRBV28	CASSPHGVAKNIQYF	TGTGCCAGCAGTCCCCACGGGGTGGCCAAAAACATTCAGTACTTC
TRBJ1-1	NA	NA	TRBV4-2	CGSSQFENNEAFF	TGTGGCAGCAGCCAATTTGAGAACAATGAAGCTTTCTTT
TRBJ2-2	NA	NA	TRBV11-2	CAGSSGPTGGELFF	TGTGCTGGCAGTTCGGGACCTACAGGCGGGGAGCTGTTTTTT
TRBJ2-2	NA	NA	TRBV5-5	CANNFGGLVGELFF	TGTGCCAACAACTTCGGGGGGCTGGTCGGGGAGCTGTTTTTT
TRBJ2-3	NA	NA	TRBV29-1	CSVEARDQGKDTRYF	TGCAGCGTTGAAGCTAGGGATCAGGGTAAAGATACGCGGTATTTT
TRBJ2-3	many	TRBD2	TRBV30	CAWSLSGSTDTQYF	TGTGCCTGGAGTCTTAGCGGGAGCACAGATACGCAGTATTTT
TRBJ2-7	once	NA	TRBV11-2	CASMTPGWEARGEQYF	TGTGCCAGCATGACTCCTGGGTGGGAGGCAAGGGGAGAGCAGTACTTC
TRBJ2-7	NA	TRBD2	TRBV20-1	CSARVLPGLAGGAYEQYF	TGCAGTGCTAGAGTATTGCCGGGACTAGCGGGGGGAGCCTACGAGCAGTACTTC
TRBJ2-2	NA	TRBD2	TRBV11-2	CASSFAGVNTGELFF	TGTGCCAGCAGCTTCGCGGGAGTGAACACCGGGGAGCTGTTTTTT
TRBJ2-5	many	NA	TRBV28	CASSGVGGAQETQYF	TGTGCCAGCAGTGGCGTCGGGGGCGCGCAAGAGACCCAGTACTTC
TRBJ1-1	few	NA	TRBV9	CASSVAPGQPEAFF	TGTGCCAGCAGCGTAGCTCCCGGACAGCCTGAAGCTTTCTTT
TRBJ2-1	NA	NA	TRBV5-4	CASSSKWDNDQFF	TGTGCCAGCAGCTCCAAGTGGGACAATGACCAGTTCTTC
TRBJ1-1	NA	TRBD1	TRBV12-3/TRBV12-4	CASCRQGALHMNTEAFF	TGTGCAAGCTGTCGACAGGGGGCCCTCCATATGAACACTGAAGCTTTCTTT
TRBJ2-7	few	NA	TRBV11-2	CASSYGRRTSGNEQYF	TGTGCCAGCAGCTACGGAAGGAGGACCTCGGGAAACGAGCAGTACTTC
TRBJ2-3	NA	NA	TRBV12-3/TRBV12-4	CASSLSSRLTLYF	TGTGCCAGCAGTTTATCGTCCAGACTCACCCTATATTTT
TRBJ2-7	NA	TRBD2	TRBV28	CVSSFGLAVPSYEQYF	TGTGTCAGCAGTTTTGGACTAGCGGTCCCCTCCTACGAGCAGTACTTC
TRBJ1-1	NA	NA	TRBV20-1	CSARETGYTEAFF	TGCAGTGCTAGGGAGACAGGCTACACTGAAGCTTTCTTT
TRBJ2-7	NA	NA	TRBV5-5	CARTLAGSALSYEQYF	TGTGCCAGGACCCTAGCAGGTTCAGCGCTCTCCTACGAGCAGTACTTC
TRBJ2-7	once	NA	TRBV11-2	CASSPRGRYYEQYF	TGTGCCAGCAGCCCGAGGGGACGGTACTACGAGCAGTACTTC